Listed here are 31 T cell receptor beta chains from one sample, sequenced in a study of blood T cell repertoires in COVID-19 (dated by TCRdb to about 2020). Libraries were constructed by the immunoSEQ multiplex PCR assay. TCRdb obtained this table from immuneACCESS and retained in-frame rearrangements with V and J assigned. These tables miss some clones; where compared with another copy, unresolved V genes account for less than half of the shortfall, and the remainder is unexplained. In this sample the table shows approximately 160,000 clones, 90% to 95% of which occur a single time. 0.53% of the sample belongs to the ten largest clones. Sample: peripheral blood. The receptors stem from a man over 45 with acute or convalescent COVID-19.

The genes are TRBV11-2 and TRBJ2-7, with unresolved D. The germline V gene has CDR1 SGHAT and CDR2 FQNNGV. The CDR3 is made up of 14 amino acids. The V and J ends lost 2 bases and 2 bases respectively, with 10 bases between them. The CDR3 reads CASSLRASAYEQYF. CDR3 DNA: TGTGCCAGCAGCTTAAGAGCCTCCGCCTACGAGCAGTACTTC.

The genes are TRBV20-1 and TRBJ2-7; D remains ambiguous. The V end lost 6 bases, the J end lost 3 bases, and 9 bases lay between the germline ends. Per germline, CDR1 DFQATT and CDR2 SNEGSKA (reference sequence). This CDR3 is built from 11 residues. The DNA of the CDR3 is TGCAGTGCCTTCTATAACTACGAGCAGTACGTC. It encodes CSAFYNYEQYV.

The CDR3 loop is CASPRVEANTGELFF. The CDR3 DNA follows: TGTGCCAGCCCCCGCGTGGAGGCGAACACCGGGGAGCTGTTTTTT. This rearrangement joins TRBV6-5 to TRBJ2-2; D might be TRBD2 (5 bases). CDR3 size: 15 residues. Trimming cost V 8 bases and J 0 bases, with 13 bases left between them. Germline values: CDR1 MNHEY, CDR2 SVGAGI.

This clone was seen only a few times. The chain recombines TRBV19 with TRBJ2-5; D is possibly TRBD1 (6 bases). Trimming left V 6 bases short and J 4 bases short, with 18 bases between. CDR3 length equals 15 residues. From germline, CDR1 is LNHDA and CDR2 SQIVND (reference sequence). CDR3 sequence reads: CASRPGHTIGETQYF. CDR3 coding DNA: TGTGCCAGTAGGCCGGGACATACAATTGGAGAGACCCAGTACTTC. Complete variable domain (other parts from reference TRBV19 and TRBJ2-5): DGGITQSPKYLFRKEGQNVTLSCEQNLNHDAMYWYRQDPGQGLRLIYYSQIVNDFQKGDIAEGYSVSREKKESFPLTVTSAQKNPTAFYLCASRPGHTIGETQYFGPGTRLLVL.

The chain is built from TRBV4-1 and TRBJ1-2, with 10 bases aligning to TRBD1. Looked up from germline, CDR1 is MGHRA and CDR2 is YSYEKL. V lost 2 bases to trimming and J lost 3 bases; unmatched junction nucleotides: 6. This CDR3 is 16 amino acids long. The CDR3 coding sequence is TGCGCCAGCAGCCAAAACCCGGGACAGGGGTACTATGGCTACACCTTC. This translates into CASSQNPGQGYYGYTF.

This clone was counted between two and nine times. V and J are TRBV18 and TRBJ2-3; TRBD2 matches 9 bases. The CDR3 contains 16 residues. V shed 1 base and J 7 bases; nucleotides not matched to a gene: 9. The germline V gene encodes CDR1 KGHSH and CDR2 LQKENI. The CDR3 nucleotides read TGTGCCAGCTCACCACGGCGCGGGGGGGCAATGAATACGCAGTATTTT. This translates into CASSPRRGGAMNTQYF.

The chain couples TRBV11-2 to TRBJ1-1, with a possible D match to TRBD1 (5 bases). CDR1 SGHAT and CDR2 FQNNGV come from the germline V gene. Trimming took off 2 bases at V and 5 bases at J, with 6 bases between the two ends. The CDR3 length is 12 residues. The CDR3, as DNA: TGTGCCAGCAGCTTAAGGGGAACTGAAGCTTTCTTT. Its protein product is CASSLRGTEAFF.

This chain joins TRBV4-3 and TRBJ1-2; 8 bases map to TRBD1. The CDR3 is 13 residues long. In germline, CDR1 is LGHNA, CDR2 YSLEER. Trimming took 5 bases from V and 6 from J; bases not matched to a gene: 5. The CDR3 sequence: CASSLDRAHGYTF. CDR3 in DNA: TGCGCCAGCAGCTTGGACAGGGCGCATGGCTACACCTTC.

V gene TRBV19 combines with J gene TRBJ2-7; no clear D gene. Trimming took 10 bases from V and 4 from J, leaving 11 bases between them. The CDR3 contains 11 residues. Germline V gene lookup returns CDR1 LNHDA and CDR2 SQIVND (reference sequence). The CDR3, as DNA: TGTGCCACTCGAGGTTCGTACGAGCAGTACTTC. Translation gives CATRGSYEQYF.

The chain is built from TRBV6-5 and TRBJ1-5; a possible D gene is TRBD1 (6 bases). CDR3 length: 14 residues. The germline CDR1 and CDR2 sequences are MNHEY and SVGAGI. V dropped 2 bases and J dropped 3 bases, with 8 bases sitting between them. The chain's CDR3 is CASSYDRFNQPQHF. CDR3 sequence (DNA): TGTGCCAGCAGTTACGACAGGTTCAATCAGCCCCAGCATTTT.

This chain joins TRBV3-1 (or the pseudogene TRBV3-2) and TRBJ2-1; tentatively, D is TRBD1 (5 bases). The CDR3 extends over 15 amino acids. Germline V lookup: CDR1 LGHDT, CDR2 YNNKEL (reference sequence). V was clipped by 0 bases and J by 7 bases, with 13 bases between them. DNA of the CDR3: TGTGCCAGCAGCCAAGATCCAGGGCAACAAAATGAGCAGTTCTTC. This encodes CASSQDPGQQNEQFF.

This chain joins TRBV23-1 and TRBJ1-5, with 7 bases fitting TRBD1. TRBV23-1 is an open reading frame, and its role is uncertain. V was pared by 6 bases and J by 0 bases, with 14 bases of the junction left unmatched. This CDR3 is 18 amino acids long. CDR3 bases: TGCGCCAGCAGGCCCGGGACAGTAGATGTTAATAGCAATCAGCCCCAGCATTTT. Translating it yields CASRPGTVDVNSNQPQHF.

This chain connects TRBV7-8 to TRBJ2-7, with D possibly being TRBD1 (7 bases). The CDR3 is 15 amino acids. Trimming left V 5 bases short and J 0 bases short, with 14 bases between. Germline CDR1 and CDR2: SGHVS and FQNEAQ. CDR3 residues: CASSRPGGGSYEQYF. As DNA, the CDR3 is TGTGCCAGCAGCCGCCCAGGGGGAGGCTCCTACGAGCAGTACTTC.

V gene TRBV10-2 combines with J gene TRBJ2-5; 7 bases are shared with TRBD1. Per germline, CDR1 WSHSY and CDR2 SAAADI. V trimming: 0 bases; J trimming: 1 base; junction bases outside the gene matches: 2. The CDR3 loop spans 15 amino acids. CDR3 nucleotide sequence: TGCGCCAGCAGTGAGTCCCGGGACAGCCAAGAGACCCAGTACTTC. Its protein product is CASSESRDSQETQYF.

This clone turned up a few times. The chain is built from TRBV6-5 and TRBJ2-5, with 9 bases identical to TRBD1. With V trimmed by 6 bases and J by 4 bases, 3 bases remained unmatched. This CDR3 is 13 amino acids long. Germline lookup yields CDR1 MNHEY and CDR2 SVGAGI. In nucleotides, the CDR3 is TGTGCCAGCAGACAGGGGGCGGGAGAGACCCAGTACTTC. Translated: CASRQGAGETQYF.

The rearrangement joins TRBV3-1 (or the pseudogene TRBV3-2) to TRBJ1-2, with a tentative D call TRBD1 (5 bases). The CDR3 is 16 amino acids. Germline-derived CDR1 and CDR2 are LGHDT and YNNKEL (reference sequence). V lost 1 base, J lost 5 bases, and 17 bases lay in between. The CDR3 reads CASSQGPHGEGYGYTF. DNA for the CDR3: TGTGCCAGCAGCCAAGGCCCCCACGGGGAGGGGTATGGCTACACCTTC.

This CDR3 is CASSSDRGLSGELFF. The CDR3 nucleotides read TGTGCCAGCAGCTCAGACAGGGGGCTAAGCGGGGAGCTGTTTTTT. The chain links TRBV27 to TRBJ2-2; 10 nucleotides align to TRBD1. The V gene end was trimmed by 6 bases and the J gene end by 7 bases; junction bases not matched to a gene: 8. From germline, CDR1 is MNHEY and CDR2 SMNVEV (reference sequence). CDR3 length: 15 residues.

The J gene is TRBJ1-2, the V gene TRBV6-2 or TRBV6-3; possibly TRBD1 for D (6 bases). The V gene's germline CDR1 is MNHEY and CDR2 SVGEGT. The CDR3 consists of 14 residues. The V and J ends lost 0 bases and 9 bases respectively, with 14 bases between them. CDR3 loop: CASSYSSQGRSYTF. The CDR3 coding sequence is TGTGCCAGCAGTTACTCGTCACAGGGTAGGAGCTACACCTTC.

The chain employs TRBV10-3 and TRBJ2-5, with 8 bases fitting TRBD2. The CDR3 has 14 amino acids. Trimming took 4 bases from V and 1 from J; bases not matched to a gene: 2. The germline V gene encodes CDR1 ENHRY and CDR2 SYGVKD. The CDR3 reads CAISAAGAQETQYF. For the CDR3, the DNA is TGTGCCATCAGTGCAGCGGGGGCCCAAGAGACCCAGTACTTC.

The genes are TRBV11-2 and TRBJ2-1; D is possibly TRBD1 (6 bases). This CDR3 spans 12 amino acids. V gave up 4 bases and J gave up 10 bases, with 11 bases separating them. The germline V gene has CDR1 SGHAT and CDR2 FQNNGV. The CDR3 is CASSYRDTEQFF. The CDR3 DNA follows: TGTGCCAGCAGCTACCGGGACACCGAGCAGTTCTTC.

The sample holds one count of this clone. This chain connects TRBV5-4 to TRBJ2-1; TRBD2 matches at 9 bases. From germline, CDR1 is SGHNT and CDR2 YYREEE (reference sequence). The CDR3 contains 18 residues. J gave up 4 bases and V 2 bases, and 13 bases lay outside the gene matches. The CDR3 DNA reads TGTGCCAGCAGCTTAAAGGTTTTTAGCGGGGGATATTACAATGAGCAGTTCTTC. Translating it yields CASSLKVFSGGYYNEQFF.

The chain is built from TRBV12-3 or TRBV12-4 and TRBJ2-1, with a weak D call TRBD2 (5 bases). CDR3 size: 13 residues. With 9 bases removed from V and 6 bases from J, the gap between germline ends came to 15 bases. The CDR3 here is CASRAGHLNEQFF. The CDR3 region has the DNA TGTGCCAGTCGGGCGGGCCACCTCAATGAGCAGTTCTTC.

In this sample, this clone turned up once. The junction departs from germline at one end; a sequencing error may be responsible. This chain uses TRBV3-1 (or the pseudogene TRBV3-2) with TRBJ1-2; D possibly corresponds to TRBD1 (6 bases). Germline V lookup: CDR1 LGHDT, CDR2 YNNKEL (reference sequence). The CDR3 is 12 amino acids. The CDR3 reads CASSLSDRSLSF. CDR3 bases: TGTGCCAGCAGCTTATCAGACAGGAGCCTCTCCTTC.

A single count supports this clone. The genes are TRBV28 and TRBJ1-3; possible D gene TRBD1, 6 bases. V was cut by 2 bases and J by 0 bases, with 11 bases left in between. Germline CDR1 reads MDHEN; CDR2 reads SYDVKM. The CDR3 contains 16 residues. The CDR3 region has the DNA TGTGCCAGCAGTTTACCACAGGGCTACTCTGGAAACACCATATATTTT. Protein: CASSLPQGYSGNTIYF.

The chain links TRBV7-2 to TRBJ1-5; 7 bases agree with TRBD1. CDR1 is SGHTA, CDR2 FQGNSA, per germline. The CDR3 runs 15 residues. V gave up 5 bases and J gave up 6 bases; unmatched junction bases: 10. The CDR3 reads CASSPTTGSLQPQHF. In nucleotides, the CDR3 is TGTGCCAGCAGCCCCACGACAGGGAGCCTTCAGCCCCAGCATTTT.

The chain joins TRBV3-1 (or the pseudogene TRBV3-2) to TRBJ2-3; no firm D call. V lost 4 bases and J lost 0, with 5 bases in between. The CDR3 is 13 residues long. Germline values: CDR1 LGHDT, CDR2 YNNKEL (reference sequence). The CDR3 loop is CASSPPSTDTQYF. The CDR3 coding sequence is TGTGCCAGCAGCCCCCCTAGCACAGATACGCAGTATTTT.

CDR3 nucleotide sequence: TGTGCCAGTAGGGACAGGCCCGAACCTAGCAATCAGCCCCAGCATTTT. Translation gives CASRDRPEPSNQPQHF. The rearrangement uses TRBV19 and TRBJ1-5; TRBD1 matches at 7 bases. V dropped 6 bases and J dropped 0; count of bases not matched to a gene: 8. Germline values: CDR1 LNHDA, CDR2 SQIVND (reference sequence). This CDR3 has 16 amino acids.

V gene TRBV12-3 or TRBV12-4 combines with J gene TRBJ2-3; possibly TRBD2 for D (6 bases). This CDR3 contains 13 residues. CDR3 DNA: TGTGCTTGCGGGGCCCCGGGAACAGATACGCAGTATTTT. This gives the protein CACGAPGTDTQYF.

This clone was found once. The genes are TRBV7-2 and TRBJ2-2; D is perhaps TRBD2 (6 bases). V dropped 0 bases and J dropped 2 bases, with 7 bases sitting between them. CDR3 length: 15 residues. Per germline, CDR1 SGHTA and CDR2 FQGNSA. The DNA of the CDR3 is TGTGCCAGCAGCTTAGCGGGAGGCAACACCGGGGAGCTGTTTTTT. It codes for CASSLAGGNTGELFF.

This clone came up once. The chain uses TRBV30 and TRBJ1-2; no clear D gene. The length of the CDR3 is 11 residues. Trimming stripped 2 bases from V and 1 base from J, with 2 bases between. The V gene's germline CDR1 is GTSNPN and CDR2 SVGIG (reference sequence). CDR3 loop: CAWSLNYGYTF. CDR3 DNA: TGTGCCTGGAGTCTTAACTATGGCTACACCTTC.

The rearrangement joins TRBV11-2 to TRBJ2-1; 7 bases line up with TRBD2. This CDR3 has 15 residues. Per the germline V gene, CDR1 is SGHAT and CDR2 is FQNNGV. Trimming at V came to 2 bases and at J to 2 bases, leaving 3 bases not matched to a gene. The CDR3 here is CASSLLAAAYNEQFF. In DNA, the CDR3 is TGTGCCAGCAGCTTACTAGCGGCGGCCTACAATGAGCAGTTCTTC.